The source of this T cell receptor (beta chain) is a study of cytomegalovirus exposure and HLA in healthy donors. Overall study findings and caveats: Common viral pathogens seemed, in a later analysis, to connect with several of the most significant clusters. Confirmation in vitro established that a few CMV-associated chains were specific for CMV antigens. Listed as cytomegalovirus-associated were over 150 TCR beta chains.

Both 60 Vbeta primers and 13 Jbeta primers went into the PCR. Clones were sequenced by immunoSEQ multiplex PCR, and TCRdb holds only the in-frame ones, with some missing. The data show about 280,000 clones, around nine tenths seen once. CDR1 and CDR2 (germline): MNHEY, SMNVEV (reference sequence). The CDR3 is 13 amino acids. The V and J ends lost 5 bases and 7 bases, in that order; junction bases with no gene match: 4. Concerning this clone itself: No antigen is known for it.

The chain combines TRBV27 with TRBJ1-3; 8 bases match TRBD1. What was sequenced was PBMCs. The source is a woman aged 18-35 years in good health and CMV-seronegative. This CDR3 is CASSIDRGNTIYF. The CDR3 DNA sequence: TGTGCCAGCAGTATCGACAGGGGCAACACCATATATTTT.